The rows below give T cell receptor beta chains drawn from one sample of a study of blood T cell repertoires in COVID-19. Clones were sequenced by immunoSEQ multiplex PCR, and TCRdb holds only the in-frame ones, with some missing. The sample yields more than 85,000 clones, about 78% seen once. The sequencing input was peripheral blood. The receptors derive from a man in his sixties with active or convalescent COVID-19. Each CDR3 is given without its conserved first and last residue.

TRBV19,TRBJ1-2,ASSIEYRRGYT
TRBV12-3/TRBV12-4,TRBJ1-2,ASNKREGYGYT
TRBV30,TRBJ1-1,AWSRQSNTEAF
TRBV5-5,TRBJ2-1,ASSSGLAGGLSYNEQF
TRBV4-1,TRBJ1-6,ASSPPKIGQGYNSPLH
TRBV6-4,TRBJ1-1,ASRRGLNTEAF
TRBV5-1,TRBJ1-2,ASSRSGQGEGGT
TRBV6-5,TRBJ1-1,ALRGQGGYTEAF
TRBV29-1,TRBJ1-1,SVAEGRGTEAF
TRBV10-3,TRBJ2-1,AISESGGNYNEQF
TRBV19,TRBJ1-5,ASSPGTGTTSIPQGRVGNQPQH
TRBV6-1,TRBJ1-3,ASSVSRGQASENTIY
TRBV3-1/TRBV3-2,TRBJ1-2,ASGLSHGREGYT
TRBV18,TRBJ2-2,ASSPEMSTGELF
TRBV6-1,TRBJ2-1,ASSETRRDEQF
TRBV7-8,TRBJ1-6,ASSQRQGASSPLH
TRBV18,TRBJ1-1,ASSPNRDSEAF
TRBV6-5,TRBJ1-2,AIRDRGDYGYT
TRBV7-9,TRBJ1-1,ASSLAQNTEAF
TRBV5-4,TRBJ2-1,ASRLTSGNEQF
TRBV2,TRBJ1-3,ASSEATITSGNTIY
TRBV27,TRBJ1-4,ASRPRQGVNEKLF
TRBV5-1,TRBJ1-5,ASSLDGGSNQPQH
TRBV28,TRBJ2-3,ASSPTSGRLDTQY